This entry concerns a single T cell receptor (beta chain). Its antigen is not identified. Germline V CDR1 and CDR2: MGHDK, SYGVNS. The CDR3 consists of 18 residues. After removal of 4 bases from V and 0 bases from J, the junction contained 12 bases not matched to a gene. This specimen belongs to a study of radiotherapy plus CTLA-4 blockade in lung cancer. Study details: Objective responses emerged in over 15% of patients, and 30% to 40% attained disease control.

Here immunoSEQ multiplex PCR was the method, and the copy in TCRdb shows in-frame clones only, minus some. This table has 50,000 to 65,000 clones, about 85% appearing once. Study-wide results and caveats: Peripheral blood showed expansion of tumor-derived TCR clones after radiotherapy and ipilimumab. Reports state that early shifts in blood T cell clones, with interferon-beta, best predicted response.

The study gave focal radiation plus ipilimumab CTLA-4 blockade to patients with chemo-refractory metastatic non-small-cell lung cancer. The genes are TRBV25-1 and TRBJ2-3; TRBD1 aligns across 8 bases. The sequences come from peripheral blood, collected from a patient treated with radiotherapy plus ipilimumab. The receptor comes from a human donor with non-small cell lung cancer who had a complete response to radiotherapy plus ipilimumab. The CDR3 region is CASSGYGTGTSSTDTQYF. The CDR3 DNA follows: TGTGCCAGCAGTGGATATGGGACAGGAACCTCTAGCACAGATACGCAGTATTTT.